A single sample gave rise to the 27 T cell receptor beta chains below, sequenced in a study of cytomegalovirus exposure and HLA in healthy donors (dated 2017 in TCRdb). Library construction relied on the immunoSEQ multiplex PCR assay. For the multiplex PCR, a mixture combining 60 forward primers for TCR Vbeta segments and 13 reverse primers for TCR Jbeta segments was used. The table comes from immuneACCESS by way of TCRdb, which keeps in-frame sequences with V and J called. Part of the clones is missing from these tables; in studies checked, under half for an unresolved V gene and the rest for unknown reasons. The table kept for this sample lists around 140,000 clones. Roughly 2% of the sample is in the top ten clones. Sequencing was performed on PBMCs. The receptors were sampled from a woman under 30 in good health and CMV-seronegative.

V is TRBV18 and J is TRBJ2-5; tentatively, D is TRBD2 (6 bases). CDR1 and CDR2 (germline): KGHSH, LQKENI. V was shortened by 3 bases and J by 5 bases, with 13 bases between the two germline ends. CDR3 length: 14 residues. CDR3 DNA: TGTGCCAGCTCACCGGAGGGAGTCGGGGAGACCCAGTACTTC. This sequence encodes CASSPEGVGETQYF.

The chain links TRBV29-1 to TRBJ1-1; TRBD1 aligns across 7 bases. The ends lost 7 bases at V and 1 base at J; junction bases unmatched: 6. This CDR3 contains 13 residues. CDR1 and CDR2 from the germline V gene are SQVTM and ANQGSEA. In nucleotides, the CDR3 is TGCAGCGCTCGACACAGGGGGAACACTGAAGCTTTCTTT. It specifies CSARHRGNTEAFF.

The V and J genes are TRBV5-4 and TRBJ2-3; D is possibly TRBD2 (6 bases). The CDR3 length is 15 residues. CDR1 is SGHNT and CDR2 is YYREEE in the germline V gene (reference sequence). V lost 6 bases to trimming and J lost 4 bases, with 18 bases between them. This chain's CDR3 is CASTTGGTGADTQYF. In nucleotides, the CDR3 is TGTGCCAGCACCACGGGCGGGACCGGCGCAGATACGCAGTATTTT.

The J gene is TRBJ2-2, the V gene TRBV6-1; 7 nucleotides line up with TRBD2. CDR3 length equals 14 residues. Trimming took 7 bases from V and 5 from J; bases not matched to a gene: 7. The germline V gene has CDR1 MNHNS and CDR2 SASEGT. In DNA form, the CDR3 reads TGTGCCAGCATCCAGCGGGATCTGACCGGGGAGCTGTTTTTT. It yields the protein CASIQRDLTGELFF.

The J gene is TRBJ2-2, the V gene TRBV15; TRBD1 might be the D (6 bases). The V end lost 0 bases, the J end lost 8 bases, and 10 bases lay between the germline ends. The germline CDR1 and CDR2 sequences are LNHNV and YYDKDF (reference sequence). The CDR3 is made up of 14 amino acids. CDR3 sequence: CATSRELGAGELFF. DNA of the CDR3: TGTGCCACCAGCAGAGAATTGGGGGCAGGGGAGCTGTTTTTT. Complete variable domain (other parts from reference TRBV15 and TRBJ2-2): DAMVIQNPRYQVTQFGKPVTLSCSQTLNHNVMYWYQQKSSQAPKLLFHYYDKDFNNEADTPDNFQSRRPNTSFCFLDIRSPGLGDTAMYLCATSRELGAGELFFGEGSRLTVL.

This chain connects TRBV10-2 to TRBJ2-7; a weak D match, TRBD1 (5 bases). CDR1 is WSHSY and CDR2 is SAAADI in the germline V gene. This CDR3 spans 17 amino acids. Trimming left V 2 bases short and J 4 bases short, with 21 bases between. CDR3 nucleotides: TGCGCCAGCAGTGAGGTGGGGCTACTCCGTTTGTCTTACGAGCAGTACTTC. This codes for CASSEVGLLRLSYEQYF.

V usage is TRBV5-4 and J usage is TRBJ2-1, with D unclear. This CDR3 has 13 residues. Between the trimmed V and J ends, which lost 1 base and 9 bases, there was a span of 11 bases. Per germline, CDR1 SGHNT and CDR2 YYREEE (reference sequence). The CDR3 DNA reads TGTGCCAGCAGCTTGAGAGAGTCGGGTGAGCAGTTCTTC. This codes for CASSLRESGEQFF.

CDR3 protein: CASNPYVRGSYEQYV. For the CDR3, the DNA is TGTGCCAGCAACCCCTACGTCAGGGGATCCTACGAGCAGTACGTC. The chain couples TRBV21-1 to TRBJ2-7; TRBD1 is taken as the D call from the table, unchecked against the DNA. TRBV21-1 is a known pseudogene. This CDR3 has 15 residues.

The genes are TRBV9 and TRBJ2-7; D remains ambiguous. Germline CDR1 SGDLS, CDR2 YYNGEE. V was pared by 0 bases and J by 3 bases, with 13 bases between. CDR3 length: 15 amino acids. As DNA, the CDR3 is TGTGCCAGCAGCGTAGGGCCCATGGTAAACTACGAGCAGTACTTC. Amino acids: CASSVGPMVNYEQYF.

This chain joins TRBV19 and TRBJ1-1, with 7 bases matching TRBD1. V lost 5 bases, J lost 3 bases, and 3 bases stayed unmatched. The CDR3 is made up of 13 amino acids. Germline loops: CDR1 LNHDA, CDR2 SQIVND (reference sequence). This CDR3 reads CASSPDRDTEAFF. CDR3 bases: TGTGCCAGTAGTCCCGACAGGGACACTGAAGCTTTCTTT.

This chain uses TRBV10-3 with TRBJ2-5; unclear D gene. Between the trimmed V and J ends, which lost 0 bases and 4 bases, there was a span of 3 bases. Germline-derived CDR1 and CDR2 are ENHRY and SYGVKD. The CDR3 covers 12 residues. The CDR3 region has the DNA TGTGCCATCAGTGAGTCGAGAGAGACCCAGTACTTC. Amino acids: CAISESRETQYF.

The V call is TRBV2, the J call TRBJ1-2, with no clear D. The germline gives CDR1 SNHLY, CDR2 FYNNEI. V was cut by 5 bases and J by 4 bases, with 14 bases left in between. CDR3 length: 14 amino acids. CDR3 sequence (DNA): TGTGCCAGCAGTCGGAGGGCCGCATCCTATGGCTACACCTTC. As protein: CASSRRAASYGYTF.

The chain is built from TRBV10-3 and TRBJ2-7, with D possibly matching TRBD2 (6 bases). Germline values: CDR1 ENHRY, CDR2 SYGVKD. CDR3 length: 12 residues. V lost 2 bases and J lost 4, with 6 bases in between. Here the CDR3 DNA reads TGTGCCATCAGTGAGCGGGAGTACGAGCAGTACGTC. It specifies CAISEREYEQYV.

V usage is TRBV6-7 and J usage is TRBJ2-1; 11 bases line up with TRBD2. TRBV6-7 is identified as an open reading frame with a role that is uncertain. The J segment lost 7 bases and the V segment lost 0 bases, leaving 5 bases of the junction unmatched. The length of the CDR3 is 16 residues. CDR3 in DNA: TGTGCCAGCAGTTACTCCACTAGCGGGAGCGGAAATGAGCAGTTCTTC. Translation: CASSYSTSGSGNEQFF.

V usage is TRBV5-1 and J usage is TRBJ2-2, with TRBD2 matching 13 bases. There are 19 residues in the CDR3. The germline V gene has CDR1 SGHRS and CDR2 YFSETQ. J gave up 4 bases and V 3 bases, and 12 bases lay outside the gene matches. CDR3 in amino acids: CASSSPGLRTSGSTGELFF. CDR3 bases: TGCGCCAGCAGCTCCCCTGGACTGAGGACTAGCGGGAGCACCGGGGAGCTGTTTTTT.

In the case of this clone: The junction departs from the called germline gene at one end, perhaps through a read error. Here the CDR3 reads CASREAGGGYGYTF. The DNA for the CDR3 is TGTGCCAGCAGGGAAGCGGGAGGGGGCTATGGCTACACCTTC. This chain connects TRBV2 to TRBJ1-2; maybe TRBD1 (6 bases). The CDR3 is 14 amino acids. Germline CDR1 is SNHLY and CDR2 is FYNNEI.

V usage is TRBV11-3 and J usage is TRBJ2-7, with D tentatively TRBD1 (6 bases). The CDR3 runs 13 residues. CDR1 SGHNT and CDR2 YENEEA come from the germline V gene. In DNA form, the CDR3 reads TGTGCCAGCAGCTTAGATCTTAACGGGGACAACCAAGTC. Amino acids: CASSLDLNGDNQV.

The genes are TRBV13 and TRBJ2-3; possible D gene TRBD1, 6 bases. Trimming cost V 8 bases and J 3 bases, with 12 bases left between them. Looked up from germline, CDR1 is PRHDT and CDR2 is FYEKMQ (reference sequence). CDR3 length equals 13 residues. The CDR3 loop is CASSQGGTDTQYF. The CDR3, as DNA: TGTGCCAGCTCCCAAGGGGGAACAGATACGCAGTATTTT.

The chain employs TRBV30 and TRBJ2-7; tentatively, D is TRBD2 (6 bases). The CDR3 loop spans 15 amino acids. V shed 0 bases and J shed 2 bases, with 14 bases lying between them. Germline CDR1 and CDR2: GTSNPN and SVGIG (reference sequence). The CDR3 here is CAWSVRLSGAYEQYF. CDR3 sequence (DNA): TGTGCCTGGAGTGTACGGCTTAGCGGCGCCTACGAGCAGTACTTC.

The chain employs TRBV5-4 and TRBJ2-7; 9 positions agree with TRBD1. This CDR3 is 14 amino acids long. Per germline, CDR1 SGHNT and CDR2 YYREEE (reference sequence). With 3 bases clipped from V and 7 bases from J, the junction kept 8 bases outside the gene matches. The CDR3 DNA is TGTGCCAGCAGCTCGGGACAGGGTCCTCAAGAGCAGTACGTC. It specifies CASSSGQGPQEQYV.

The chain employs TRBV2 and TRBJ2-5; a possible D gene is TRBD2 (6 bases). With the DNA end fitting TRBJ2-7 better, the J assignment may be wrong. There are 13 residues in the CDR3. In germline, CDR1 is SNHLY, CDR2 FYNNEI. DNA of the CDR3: TGTGCCAGCACGGGAGAAGGCGCCTACGAGCAGTACTTC. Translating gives CASTGEGAYEQYF.

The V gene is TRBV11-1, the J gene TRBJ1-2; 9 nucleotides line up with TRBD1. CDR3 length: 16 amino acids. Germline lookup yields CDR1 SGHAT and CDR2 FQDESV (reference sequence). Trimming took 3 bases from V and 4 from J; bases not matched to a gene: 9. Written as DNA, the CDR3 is TGTGCCAGCAGCTTTCGAGGGACAGGGATCCCCTATGGCTACACCTTC. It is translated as CASSFRGTGIPYGYTF. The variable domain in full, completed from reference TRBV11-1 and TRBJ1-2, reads EAEVAQSPRYKITEKSQAVAFWCDPISGHATLYWYRQILGQGPELLVQFQDESVVDDSQLPKDRFSAERLKGVDSTLKIQPAELGDSAMYLCASSFRGTGIPYGYTFGSGTRLTVV.

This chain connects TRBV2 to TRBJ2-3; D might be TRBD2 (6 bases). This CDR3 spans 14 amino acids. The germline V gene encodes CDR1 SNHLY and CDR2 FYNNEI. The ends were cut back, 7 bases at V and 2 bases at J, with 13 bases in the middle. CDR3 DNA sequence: TGTGCCAGCACCCGGGACTTCGTCACAGATACGCAGTATTTT. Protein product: CASTRDFVTDTQYF.

In DNA, the CDR3 is TGTGCCAGCAGACACGGGGGTGGCTACGAGCAGTACGTC. This gives the protein CASRHGGGYEQYV. The chain joins TRBV6-1 to TRBJ2-7; D possibly corresponds to TRBD2 (6 bases). V was shortened by 6 bases and J by 3 bases, with 12 bases between the two germline ends. Per germline, CDR1 MNHNS and CDR2 SASEGT. CDR3 length equals 13 residues.

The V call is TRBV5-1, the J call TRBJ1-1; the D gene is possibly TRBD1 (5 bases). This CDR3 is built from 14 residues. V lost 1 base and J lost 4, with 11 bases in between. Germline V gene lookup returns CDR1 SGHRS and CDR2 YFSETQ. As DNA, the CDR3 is TGCGCCAGCAGCTTGAGGGGCGGTGGCACTGAAGCTTTCTTT. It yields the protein CASSLRGGGTEAFF.

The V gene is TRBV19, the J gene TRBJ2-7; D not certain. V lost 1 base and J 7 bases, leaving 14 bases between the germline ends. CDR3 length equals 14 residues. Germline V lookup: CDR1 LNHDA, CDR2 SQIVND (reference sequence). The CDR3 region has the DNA TGTGCCAGTAGTATAGGAGGAGTCACCATGGAGCAGTACTTC. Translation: CASSIGGVTMEQYF.

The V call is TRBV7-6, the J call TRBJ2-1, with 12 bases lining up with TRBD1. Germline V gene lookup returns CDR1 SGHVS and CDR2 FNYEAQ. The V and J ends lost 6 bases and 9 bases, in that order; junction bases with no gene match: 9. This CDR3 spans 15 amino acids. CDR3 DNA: TGTGCCAGCAGTCCAAACCGGGACAGGGGGCGTGAGCAGTTCTTC. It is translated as CASSPNRDRGREQFF.